This is a list of T cell receptor beta chains from one sample in a study of T cell changes during pregnancy in multiple sclerosis. Assay used: immunoSEQ multiplex PCR; TCRdb lists only in-frame clones, some missing. The sample contains about 60,000 clones, 90% to 95% of which appear only once. The sequences come from peripheral blood, collected in the first trimester of pregnancy. These receptors were obtained from a female donor with multiple sclerosis, enrolled in a pregnancy study. CDR3s leave out the opening cysteine and the closing phenylalanine or tryptophan.

V: TRBV6-5; J: TRBJ1-6; CDR3: ASSYEGASNSPLH
V: TRBV18; J: TRBJ2-7; CDR3: ASSPGTVSYEQY
V: TRBV15; J: TRBJ1-1; CDR3: ATSRGETGEAF
V: TRBV5-4; J: TRBJ2-1; CDR3: ASSLGLAGDNEQF
V: TRBV30; J: TRBJ2-3; CDR3: AWSRAGSTDTQY
V: TRBV4-2; J: TRBJ1-5; CDR3: ASSQEDSSNQPQH
V: TRBV11-2; J: TRBJ2-7; CDR3: ASSLGLFDEQY
V: TRBV10-2; J: TRBJ2-3; CDR3: ASSDAAGGTDTQY
V: TRBV11-2; J: TRBJ2-7; CDR3: ASSLLGSGGRDEQY
V: TRBV4-1; J: TRBJ1-2; CDR3: ASSQNNGYT
V: TRBV5-1; J: TRBJ1-1; CDR3: ASSLAQGSNTEAF
V: TRBV10-3; J: TRBJ2-3; CDR3: AIRGTGINTDTQY
V: TRBV15; J: TRBJ2-2; CDR3: ATTRLTGELF
V: TRBV10-3; J: TRBJ1-2; CDR3: AISGGQGVGYT
V: TRBV16; J: TRBJ1-5; CDR3: ASSPSGQGGVQPQH
V: TRBV6-4; J: TRBJ2-1; CDR3: ASSDVAGVNNEQF
V: TRBV29-1; J: TRBJ2-7; CDR3: SVRDRTLSYEQY
V: TRBV5-6; J: TRBJ1-5; CDR3: ASSADRMGQPQH
V: TRBV5-1; J: TRBJ1-4; CDR3: ASSLDSSTATNEKLF
V: TRBV18; J: TRBJ2-7; CDR3: ASQERVGEQY
V: TRBV18; J: TRBJ1-5; CDR3: ASSPTGGQQPQH
V: TRBV7-9; J: TRBJ1-2; CDR3: ASSLGEAGYT
V: TRBV27; J: TRBJ2-7; CDR3: ASRGTGLGYEQY
V: TRBV18; J: TRBJ1-2; CDR3: ASSPPRTGNYGYT
V: TRBV14; J: TRBJ2-5; CDR3: ASSRQGWEKTQY
V: TRBV4-2; J: TRBJ1-1; CDR3: ASSQEPHGANTEAF
V: TRBV5-1; J: TRBJ2-1; CDR3: ASSPLDREYNEQF
V: TRBV19; J: TRBJ1-1; CDR3: ASSIDSGSEAF
V: TRBV6-5; J: TRBJ2-5; CDR3: ASSYGPETQY
V: TRBV4-3; J: TRBJ1-2; CDR3: ASSQEGTGNYGYT
V: TRBV2; J: TRBJ2-7; CDR3: ASSEISRGHEQY
V: TRBV11-2; J: TRBJ2-3; CDR3: ASSLLRTDTQY
V: TRBV19; J: TRBJ1-2; CDR3: ASRRDRVSDYGYT
V: TRBV2; J: TRBJ2-3; CDR3: AGGLAGNTDTQY
V: TRBV4-3; J: TRBJ1-1; CDR3: ASSQTTGTGARTEAF
V: TRBV7-2; J: TRBJ2-7; CDR3: ASSPTSGGSYEQY
V: TRBV6-5; J: TRBJ1-1; CDR3: ASSYQGWMNTEAF
V: TRBV15; J: TRBJ1-5; CDR3: ATSTGDSAQH
V: TRBV11-2; J: TRBJ1-3; CDR3: ASSFSGVGNTIY
V: TRBV19; J: TRBJ1-4; CDR3: ASSIGALSGEKLF
V: TRBV9; J: TRBJ1-1; CDR3: ASSAGTGGTEAF
V: TRBV19; J: TRBJ1-3; CDR3: ASSPLQGSGNTIY
V: TRBV27; J: TRBJ2-7; CDR3: ASSLNGVTYEQY
V: TRBV27; J: TRBJ1-2; CDR3: ASSPQGEAGYT
V: TRBV7-2; J: TRBJ1-2; CDR3: ASSLVQYGYT
V: TRBV13; J: TRBJ2-1; CDR3: ASSARTSPFYNEQF